This paragraph reports one TCR beta chain. Its antigen is still unknown. The data are from a study of cytomegalovirus exposure and HLA in healthy donors. Findings and limits, study-wide: In an earlier analysis, productive rearrangement rates for most beta V segments clustered near 87% or 30%.

Vbeta (60) and Jbeta (13) primers were used in the PCR. Sequencing used immunoSEQ multiplex PCR; TCRdb keeps in-frame clones, though not all of them. The sample lists about 180,000 clones, about three quarters occurring once. There are 13 residues in the CDR3. V shed 3 bases and J 9 bases; nucleotides not matched to a gene: 4. Germline CDR1 SGDLS, CDR2 YYNGEE. The sequence came from a man younger than 30 in good health and CMV-seronegative. The chain joins TRBV9 to TRBJ2-1; 9 bases are a match to TRBD2. Sequencing was performed on PBMCs. This CDR3 reads CASSGTSEIEQFF. For the CDR3, the DNA is TGTGCCAGCAGCGGGACTAGCGAGATTGAGCAGTTCTTC.